This T cell receptor beta chain was observed in a study of cytomegalovirus exposure and HLA in healthy donors. Findings and limits, study-wide: Available immune exposure information was restricted to CMV serostatus only. Later analysis identified a missense DCLRE1C variant that was linked to TCR beta V- and J-gene trimming. A reported reduction in N-insertions relative to the 666-donor mean was seen in an Asian-associated ancestry cluster in a later analysis.

A multiplex PCR was run with 60 Vbeta primers and 13 Jbeta primers. Clones were read by immunoSEQ multiplex PCR, and TCRdb kept only the in-frame ones, dropping some. Of 100,000 to 150,000 clones in the sample, about four fifths were seen once. In regard to this clone: Its cognate antigen is unknown.

Germline V gene sequence: CDR1 MDHEN, CDR2 SYDVKM. The trim removed 7 bases at V and 0 bases at J, leaving 14 bases unmatched. The CDR3 is 18 residues long. The TCR originated in a female donor in good health and CMV-seropositive. Sequencing was carried out using PBMCs. This chain uses TRBV28 with TRBJ1-1; the match to TRBD1 covers 10 bases. CDR3: CASNFLPGQGPMNTEAFF. In DNA form, the CDR3 reads TGTGCCAGCAATTTCCTCCCGGGACAGGGGCCTATGAACACTGAAGCTTTCTTT.